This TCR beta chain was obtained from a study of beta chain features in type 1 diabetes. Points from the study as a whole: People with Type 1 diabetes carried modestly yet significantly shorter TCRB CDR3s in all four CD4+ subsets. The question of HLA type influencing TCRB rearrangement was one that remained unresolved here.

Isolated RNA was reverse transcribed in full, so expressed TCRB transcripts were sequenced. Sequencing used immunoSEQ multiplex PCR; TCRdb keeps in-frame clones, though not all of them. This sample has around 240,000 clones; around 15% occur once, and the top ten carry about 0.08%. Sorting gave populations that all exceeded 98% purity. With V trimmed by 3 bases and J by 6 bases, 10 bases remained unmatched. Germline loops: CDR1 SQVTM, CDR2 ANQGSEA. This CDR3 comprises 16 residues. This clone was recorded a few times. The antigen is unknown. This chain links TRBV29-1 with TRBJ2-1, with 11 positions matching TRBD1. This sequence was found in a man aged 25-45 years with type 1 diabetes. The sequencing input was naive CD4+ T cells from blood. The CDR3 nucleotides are TGCAGCGTTGAGGCGCCAGGGACAGGGGGGACCAATGAGCAGTTCTTC. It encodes CSVEAPGTGGTNEQFF.